The 8 T cell receptor beta chains below were found in one sample sequenced in a study of T cells in tuberculosis. Assay: immunoSEQ multiplex PCR; the TCRdb copy retains only in-frame clones and omits some. This table holds tens of thousands of clones, about nine tenths found once. Cells were sorted from thawed PBMC rested overnight and stained with GMM-loaded CD1B tetramer, viability dye and anti-CD3. CD1B tetramers were loaded with Rhodococcus equi-derived C32 glucose monomycolate. What was sequenced was CD1b-GMM tetramer-negative cells sorted from PBMCs. The receptors originated from an adult woman with latent tuberculosis.

The chain combines TRBV11-2 with TRBJ2-3, with a tentative D call TRBD1 (6 bases). This CDR3 has 14 residues. V shed 5 bases and J shed 4 bases, with 13 bases lying between them. Germline lookup yields CDR1 SGHAT and CDR2 FQNNGV. In DNA, the CDR3 is TGTGCCAGCAGCATCGGGACAATGGCAGATACGCAGTATTTT. Translation: CASSIGTMADTQYF.

This chain links TRBV5-1 with TRBJ1-1; D gene ambiguous. V was cut by 6 bases and J by 2 bases, with 8 bases left in between. The CDR3 runs 12 residues. CDR1 is SGHRS, CDR2 YFSETQ, per germline. The CDR3 sequence: CASKNKNTEAFF. The DNA of the CDR3 is TGCGCCAGCAAAAACAAAAACACTGAAGCTTTCTTT.

The chain is built from TRBV12-5 and TRBJ2-3, with 9 bases identical to TRBD1. Per germline, CDR1 LGHNT and CDR2 FRNRAP. The CDR3 runs to 18 residues. V lost 3 bases and J lost 1; bases outside the gene matches: 11. The CDR3 loop reads CASGFGTGSPPGTDTQYF. CDR3 coding DNA: TGTGCTAGTGGTTTCGGGACAGGGTCCCCGCCAGGCACAGATACGCAGTATTTT.

This chain uses TRBV19 with TRBJ2-3; 8 nucleotides agree with TRBD1. J lost 3 bases, V lost 2 bases, and 7 bases had no gene match. This CDR3 has 16 amino acids. Germline V lookup: CDR1 LNHDA, CDR2 SQIVND (reference sequence). In nucleotides, the CDR3 is TGTGCCAGTAGTATATTCTTTGACAGGGGAACAGATACGCAGTATTTT. Translating gives CASSIFFDRGTDTQYF.

In its sample, this clone was seen once. This sequence joins TRBV6-4 and TRBJ2-1, with 7 bases matching TRBD2. This CDR3 region has 13 residues. V shed 4 bases and J 7 bases; nucleotides not matched to a gene: 4. Germline V gene sequence: CDR1 MRHNA, CDR2 SNTAGT. The DNA of the CDR3 is TGTGCCAGCAGTGCAGGGACTACAAATGAGCAGTTCTTC. Its protein product is CASSAGTTNEQFF.

The chain employs TRBV10-3 and TRBJ2-5; TRBD2 aligns across 7 bases. Germline loops: CDR1 ENHRY, CDR2 SYGVKD. V lost 3 bases and J lost 5; bases outside the gene matches: 9. This CDR3 has 15 amino acids. The DNA of the CDR3 is TGTGCCATCAGTGATTCGGGCGGGGGTGAGGAGACCCAGTACTTC. Translated, it gives CAISDSGGGEETQYF.

This sequence joins TRBV19 and TRBJ1-1; D possibly corresponds to TRBD1 (6 bases). CDR1 is LNHDA and CDR2 is SQIVND in the germline V gene (reference sequence). This CDR3 contains 14 residues. Trimming took off 6 bases at V and 0 bases at J, with 11 bases between the two ends. The CDR3 spells CASRHNRVNTEAFF. CDR3 bases: TGTGCCAGTAGGCACAACAGGGTGAACACTGAAGCTTTCTTT.

This rearrangement joins TRBV19 to TRBJ1-4; the D gene is possibly TRBD1 (6 bases). V lost 7 bases and J lost 8, with 17 bases in between. This CDR3 region has 14 residues. CDR1 and CDR2 (germline): LNHDA, SQIVND (reference sequence). CDR3 amino acids: CASTTGKTGEKLFF. In DNA form, the CDR3 reads TGTGCCAGTACTACAGGGAAAACGGGCGAAAAACTGTTTTTT.